This TCR beta chain was captured by sequencing in a study of technical replicates of blood from a handful of donors. TCRdb's copy holds only in-frame clones and misses some; the assay was immunoSEQ multiplex PCR. The repertoire has 45,000 to 65,000 clones, about 96% of them found once; the top ten carry about 3%. Germline V gene sequence: CDR1 MNHNS, CDR2 SASEGT. The CDR3 covers 15 residues. V was clipped by 6 bases and J by 4 bases; unmatched bases: 8. This TCR was sampled from a human donor in good health. Some clones in this sample may be carry-over from other donors' samples. The sample was PBMCs. The chain employs TRBV6-1 and TRBJ2-7, with 11 nucleotides matching TRBD1. The CDR3 loop is CASSGQGALGYEQYF. For the CDR3, the DNA is TGTGCCAGCAGCGGACAGGGGGCGCTTGGGTACGAGCAGTACTTC.